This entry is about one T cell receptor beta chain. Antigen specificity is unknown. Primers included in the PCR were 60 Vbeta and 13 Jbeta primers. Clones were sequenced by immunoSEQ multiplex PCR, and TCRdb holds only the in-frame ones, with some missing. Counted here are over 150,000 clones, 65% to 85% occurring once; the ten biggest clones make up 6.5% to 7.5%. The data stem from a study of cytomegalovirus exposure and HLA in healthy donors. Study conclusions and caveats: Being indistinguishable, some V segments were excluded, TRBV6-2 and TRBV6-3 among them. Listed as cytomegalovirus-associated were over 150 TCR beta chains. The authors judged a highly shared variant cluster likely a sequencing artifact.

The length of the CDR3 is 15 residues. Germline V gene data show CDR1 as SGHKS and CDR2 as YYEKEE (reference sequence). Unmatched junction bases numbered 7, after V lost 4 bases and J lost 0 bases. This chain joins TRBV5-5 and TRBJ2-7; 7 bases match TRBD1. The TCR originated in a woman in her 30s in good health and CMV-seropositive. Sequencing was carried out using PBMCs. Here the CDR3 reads CASSPGRDSSYEQYF. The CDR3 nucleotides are TGTGCCAGCAGCCCAGGACGGGACAGCTCCTACGAGCAGTACTTC.